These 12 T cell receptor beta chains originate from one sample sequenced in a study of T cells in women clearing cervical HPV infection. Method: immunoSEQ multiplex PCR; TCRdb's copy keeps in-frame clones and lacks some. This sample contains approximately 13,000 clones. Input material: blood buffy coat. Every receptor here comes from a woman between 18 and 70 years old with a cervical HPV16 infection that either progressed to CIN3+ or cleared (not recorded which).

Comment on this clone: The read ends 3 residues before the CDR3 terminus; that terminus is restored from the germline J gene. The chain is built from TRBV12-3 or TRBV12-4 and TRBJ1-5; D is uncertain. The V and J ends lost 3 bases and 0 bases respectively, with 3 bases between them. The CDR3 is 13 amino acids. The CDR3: CASSFISNQPQHF. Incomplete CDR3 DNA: TGTGCCAGCAGTTTTATTAGCAATCAGCCC.

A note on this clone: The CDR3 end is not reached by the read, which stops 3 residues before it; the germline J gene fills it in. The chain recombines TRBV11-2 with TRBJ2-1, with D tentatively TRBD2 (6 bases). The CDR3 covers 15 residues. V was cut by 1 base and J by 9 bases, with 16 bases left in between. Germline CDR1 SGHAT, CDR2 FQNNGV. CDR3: CASSLGRLEGGEQFF. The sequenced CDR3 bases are TGTGCCAGCAGCTTAGGGCGATTGGAGGGTGGTGAG.

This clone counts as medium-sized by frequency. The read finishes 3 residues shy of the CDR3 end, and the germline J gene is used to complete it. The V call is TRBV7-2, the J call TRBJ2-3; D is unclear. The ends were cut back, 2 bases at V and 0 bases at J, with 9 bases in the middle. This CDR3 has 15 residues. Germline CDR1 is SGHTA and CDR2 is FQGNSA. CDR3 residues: CASSLLGFSTDTQYF. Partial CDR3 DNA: TGTGCCAGCAGCTTATTAGGGTTTAGCACAGATACG.

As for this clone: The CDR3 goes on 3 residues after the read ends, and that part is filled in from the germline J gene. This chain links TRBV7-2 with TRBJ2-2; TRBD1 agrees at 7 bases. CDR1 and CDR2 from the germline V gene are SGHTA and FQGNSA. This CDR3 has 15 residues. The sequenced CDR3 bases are TGTGCCAGCACCAAAGACAGGGAACATAATTCACCG. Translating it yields CASTKDREHNSP. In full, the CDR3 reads CASTKDREHNSPLFF.

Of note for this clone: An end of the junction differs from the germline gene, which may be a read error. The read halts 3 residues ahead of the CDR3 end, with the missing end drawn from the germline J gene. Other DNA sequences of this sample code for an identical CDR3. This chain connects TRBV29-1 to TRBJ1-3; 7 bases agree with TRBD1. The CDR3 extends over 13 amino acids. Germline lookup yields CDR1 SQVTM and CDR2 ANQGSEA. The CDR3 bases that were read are TGCAGCGCTGAACAGGGGTCTGGAAACACT. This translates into CSAEQGSGNT. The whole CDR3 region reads CSAEQGSGNTIYF. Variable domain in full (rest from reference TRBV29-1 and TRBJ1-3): SAVISQKPSRDICQRGTSLTIQCQVDSQVTMMFWYRQQPGQSLTLIATANQGSEATYESGFVIDKFPISRPNLTFSTLTVSNMSPEDSSIYLCSAEQGSGNTIYFGEGSWLTVV.

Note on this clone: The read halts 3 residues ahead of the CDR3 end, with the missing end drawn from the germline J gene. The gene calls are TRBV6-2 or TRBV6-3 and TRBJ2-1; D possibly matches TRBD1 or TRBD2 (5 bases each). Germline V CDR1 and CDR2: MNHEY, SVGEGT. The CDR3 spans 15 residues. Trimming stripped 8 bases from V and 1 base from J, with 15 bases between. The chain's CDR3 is CASGLHEGSYNEQFF. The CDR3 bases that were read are TGTGCCAGCGGATTACATGAGGGGTCCTACAATGAG.

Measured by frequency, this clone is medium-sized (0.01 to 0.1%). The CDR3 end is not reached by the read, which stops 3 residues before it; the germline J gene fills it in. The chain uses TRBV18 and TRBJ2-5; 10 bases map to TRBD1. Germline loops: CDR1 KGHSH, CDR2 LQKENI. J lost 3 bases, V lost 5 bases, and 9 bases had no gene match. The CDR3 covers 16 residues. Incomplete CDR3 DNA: TGTGCCAGCTCAGAGACAGGGGGCGACGAAAAAGAGACC. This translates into CASSETGGDEKET. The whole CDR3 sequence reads CASSETGGDEKETQYF.

The part of the CDR3 DNA that was read is TGCGCCAGCAGCTTGGATCCCTCTGGGGCCAACGTG. As protein: CASSLDPSGANV. The full CDR3 is CASSLDPSGANVLFF. The rearrangement uses TRBV5-1 and TRBJ2-2; D might be TRBD1 (5 bases). From the germline J gene comes the end of the CDR3, since the read stops 3 residues before it. The CDR3 is 15 amino acids. From germline, CDR1 is SGHRS and CDR2 YFSETQ.

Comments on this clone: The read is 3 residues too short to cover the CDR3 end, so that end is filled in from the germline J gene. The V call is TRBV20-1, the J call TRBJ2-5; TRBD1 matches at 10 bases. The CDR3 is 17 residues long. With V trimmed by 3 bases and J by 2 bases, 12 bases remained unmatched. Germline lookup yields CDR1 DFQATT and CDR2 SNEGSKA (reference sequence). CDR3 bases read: TGCAGTGCTAGTAGGACAGGGGGGTCGGGATTTCAAGAGACC. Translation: CSASRTGGSGFQET. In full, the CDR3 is CSASRTGGSGFQETQYF.

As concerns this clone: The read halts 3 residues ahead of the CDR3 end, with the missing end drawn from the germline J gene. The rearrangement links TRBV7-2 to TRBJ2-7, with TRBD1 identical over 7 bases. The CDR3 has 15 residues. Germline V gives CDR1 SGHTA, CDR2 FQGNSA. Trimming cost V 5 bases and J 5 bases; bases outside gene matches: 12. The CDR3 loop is CASSRGRRQGDEQYF. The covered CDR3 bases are TGTGCCAGCAGCCGAGGGCGCAGACAGGGCGACGAG.

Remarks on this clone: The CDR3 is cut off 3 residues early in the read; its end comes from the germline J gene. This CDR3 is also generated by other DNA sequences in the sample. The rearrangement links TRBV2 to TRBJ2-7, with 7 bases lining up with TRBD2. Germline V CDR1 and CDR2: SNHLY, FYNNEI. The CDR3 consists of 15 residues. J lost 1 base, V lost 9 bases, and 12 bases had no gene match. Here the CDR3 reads CASSPTTSASYEQYF. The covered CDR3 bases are TGTGCCAGTAGCCCGACCACTAGCGCGTCCTACGAG.

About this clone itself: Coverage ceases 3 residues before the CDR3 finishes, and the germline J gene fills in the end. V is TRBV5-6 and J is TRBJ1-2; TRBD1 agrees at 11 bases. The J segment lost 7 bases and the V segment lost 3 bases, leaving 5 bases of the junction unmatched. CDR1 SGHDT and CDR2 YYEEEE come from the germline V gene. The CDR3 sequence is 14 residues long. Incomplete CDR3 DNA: TGTGCCAGCAGCTGGGACAGGGGGAAAGGTGGC. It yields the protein CASSWDRGKGG. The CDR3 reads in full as CASSWDRGKGGYTF.